The clone carrying this T cell receptor beta chain is deemed medium-sized. Its antigen remains unidentified. This entry comes from a study of cytomegalovirus exposure and HLA in healthy donors. General study findings and limits: It was fewer than 200 TCR beta chains that were listed as cytomegalovirus-associated. Most subjects had HLA-A and HLA-B alleles reportedly predicted accurately by TCR beta sequences.

PCR used 60 Vbeta primers and 13 Jbeta primers. Some clones are missing from TCRdb's copy, which holds only in-frame ones; the method was immunoSEQ multiplex PCR. The sample holds approximately 37,000 clones, less than 85% seen once. This CDR3 has 15 residues. V lost 4 bases and J lost 4; bases outside the gene matches: 6. The germline gives CDR1 LGHNA, CDR2 YNFKEQ. Sequenced material: PBMCs. The chain joins TRBV4-2 to TRBJ1-3; TRBD1 aligns across 8 bases. The sequence came from a male donor in good health and CMV-seronegative. The CDR3 coding sequence is TGTGCCAGCAGCCCGAGACAGGGGTCCGGAAACACCATATATTTT. As protein: CASSPRQGSGNTIYF.